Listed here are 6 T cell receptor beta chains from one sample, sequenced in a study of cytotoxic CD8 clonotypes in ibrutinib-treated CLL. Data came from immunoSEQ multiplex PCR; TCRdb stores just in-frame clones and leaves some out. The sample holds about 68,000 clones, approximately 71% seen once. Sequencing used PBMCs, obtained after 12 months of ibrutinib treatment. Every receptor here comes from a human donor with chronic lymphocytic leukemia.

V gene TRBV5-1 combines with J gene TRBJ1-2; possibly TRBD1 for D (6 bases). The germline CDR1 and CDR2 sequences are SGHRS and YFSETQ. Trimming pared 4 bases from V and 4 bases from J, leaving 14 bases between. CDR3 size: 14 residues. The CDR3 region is CASSLERTVYGYTF. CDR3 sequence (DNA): TGCGCCAGCAGCCTGGAACGGACAGTCTATGGCTACACCTTC.

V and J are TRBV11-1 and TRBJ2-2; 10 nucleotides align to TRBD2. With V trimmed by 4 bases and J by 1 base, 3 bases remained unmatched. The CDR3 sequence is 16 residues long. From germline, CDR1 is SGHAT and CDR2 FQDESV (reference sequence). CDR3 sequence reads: CASSSLAGGNTGELFF. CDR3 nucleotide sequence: TGTGCCAGCAGCTCATTAGCGGGGGGGAACACCGGGGAGCTGTTTTTT.

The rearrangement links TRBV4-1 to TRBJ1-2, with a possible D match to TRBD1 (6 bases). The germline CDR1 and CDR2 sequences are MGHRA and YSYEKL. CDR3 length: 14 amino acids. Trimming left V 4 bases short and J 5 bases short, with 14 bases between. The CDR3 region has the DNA TGCGCCAGCAGCCCGACGGGGGGCAGGTATGGCTACACCTTC. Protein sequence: CASSPTGGRYGYTF.

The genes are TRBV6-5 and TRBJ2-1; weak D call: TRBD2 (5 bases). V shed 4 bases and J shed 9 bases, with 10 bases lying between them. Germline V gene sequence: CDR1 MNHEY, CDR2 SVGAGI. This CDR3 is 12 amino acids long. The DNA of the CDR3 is TGTGCCAGCAGTTCAACACGGGGTGAGCAGTTCTTC. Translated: CASSSTRGEQFF.

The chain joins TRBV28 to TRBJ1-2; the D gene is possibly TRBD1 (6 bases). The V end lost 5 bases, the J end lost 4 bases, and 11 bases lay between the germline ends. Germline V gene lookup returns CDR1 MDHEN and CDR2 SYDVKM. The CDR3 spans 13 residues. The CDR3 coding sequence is TGTGCCAGCAGTCTACAGGGCGGCTATGGCTACACCTTC. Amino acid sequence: CASSLQGGYGYTF.

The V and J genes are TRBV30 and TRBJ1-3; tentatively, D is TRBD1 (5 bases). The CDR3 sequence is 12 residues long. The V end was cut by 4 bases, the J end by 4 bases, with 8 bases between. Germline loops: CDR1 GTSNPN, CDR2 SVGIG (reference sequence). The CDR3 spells CAWIYRGNTIYF. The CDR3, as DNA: TGTGCCTGGATTTACAGGGGAAACACCATATATTTT.